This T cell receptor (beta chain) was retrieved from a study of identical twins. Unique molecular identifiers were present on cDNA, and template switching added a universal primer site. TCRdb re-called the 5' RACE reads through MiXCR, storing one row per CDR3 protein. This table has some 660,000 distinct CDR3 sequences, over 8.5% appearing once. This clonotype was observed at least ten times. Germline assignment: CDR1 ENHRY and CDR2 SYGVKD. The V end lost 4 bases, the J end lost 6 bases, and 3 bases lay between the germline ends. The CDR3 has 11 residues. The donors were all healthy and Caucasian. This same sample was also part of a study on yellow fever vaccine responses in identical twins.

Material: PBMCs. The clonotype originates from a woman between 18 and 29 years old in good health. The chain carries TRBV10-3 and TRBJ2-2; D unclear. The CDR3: CAISGPGELFF. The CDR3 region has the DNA TGTGCCATCAGTGGTCCCGGGGAGCTGTTTTTT.